This is a list of T cell receptor beta chains from one sample in a study of T cell responses to AZD1222 COVID-19 vaccine. Repertoires were generated with immunoSEQ multiplex PCR, while TCRdb's copy carries only in-frame clones and drops some. Altogether about 190,000 clones are present, around 87% being singletons, with the ten largest covering 2.5% to 3%. This specimen was peripheral blood, taken on day 0 of MenACWY control vaccination. The receptors originated from an adult in good health. Each CDR3 is given with its conserved first and last residue. A D gene is named only where the DNA matches it firmly. The size field is filled for only some rows; it gives once, few, many or a size class.

D	size	V	J	CDR3	DNA
TRBD2	.	TRBV7-2	TRBJ2-2	CASSLGGGVTGELFF	TGTGCCAGCAGCTTAGGCGGGGGGGTCACCGGGGAGCTGTTTTTT
TRBD2	.	TRBV5-8	TRBJ2-2	CASSWSGGTTGELFF	TGTGCCAGCAGCTGGTCGGGAGGAACTACCGGGGAGCTGTTTTTT
.	few	TRBV5-1	TRBJ2-7	CASSSLQNSYEQYF	TGCGCCAGCAGCTCGCTACAAAACTCCTACGAGCAGTACTTC
TRBD1	.	TRBV24-1	TRBJ2-1	CATSDLARGLEQFF	TGTGCCACCAGTGATTTGGCCAGGGGGCTTGAGCAGTTCTTC
.	once	TRBV7-3	TRBJ2-7	CASSPSIGLYEQYF	TGTGCCAGCAGCCCGTCTATAGGGCTGTACGAGCAGTACTTC
TRBD2	.	TRBV9	TRBJ2-5	CASSMGLAGQETQYF	TGTGCCAGCAGCATGGGACTAGCGGGGCAAGAGACCCAGTACTTC
TRBD1	.	TRBV5-5	TRBJ1-3	CASDRGRKSSGNTIYF	TGTGCCAGCGACAGGGGACGGAAGAGCTCTGGAAACACCATATATTTT
.	once	TRBV24-1	TRBJ2-7	CATLPAGAKRGSYEQYF	TGTGCCACCCTTCCAGCAGGGGCGAAGCGAGGGTCCTACGAGCAGTACTTC
.	.	TRBV5-4	TRBJ2-3	CASSPLKLGGTQYF	TGTGCCAGCAGCCCTTTAAAGCTGGGGGGTACGCAGTATTTT
TRBD1	.	TRBV5-1	TRBJ2-3	CASSVRGLSTDTQYF	TGCGCCAGCAGCGTCAGGGGGCTGTCGACAGATACGCAGTATTTT
.	.	TRBV6-5	TRBJ1-6	CASSSRYSPLHF	TGTGCCAGCAGTTCGCGGTATTCACCCCTCCACTTT
.	.	TRBV5-6	TRBJ2-6	CASSLRQSGANVLTF	TGTGCCAGCAGCCTTCGCCAGTCGGGGGCCAACGTCCTGACTTTC
.	.	TRBV28	TRBJ2-2	CASHHGEDTGELFF	TGTGCCAGCCACCACGGGGAGGACACCGGGGAGCTGTTTTTT
.	.	TRBV2	TRBJ2-7	CASSDLGTLGLEVQYF	TGTGCCAGCAGTGATCTCGGGACATTGGGTCTGGAGGTGCAGTACTTC
.	.	TRBV28	TRBJ1-5	CASSLVVGYGLNQPQHF	TGTGCCAGCAGTTTGGTTGTGGGGTACGGCTTAAATCAGCCCCAGCATTTT
TRBD2	.	TRBV11-2	TRBJ2-1	CASSPTQGAGVVNEQFF	TGTGCCAGCAGCCCCACCCAAGGTGCGGGAGTGGTAAATGAGCAGTTCTTC
.	.	TRBV10-1	TRBJ1-3	CASSQRQGNTIYF	TGCGCCAGCAGTCAAAGGCAGGGAAACACCATATATTTT
.	few	TRBV2	TRBJ1-5	CASSGGGGNQPQHF	TGTGCCAGCAGTGGAGGTGGGGGGAATCAGCCCCAGCATTTT
TRBD2	.	TRBV7-9	TRBJ2-5	CASSTTAGDETQYF	TGTGCCAGCAGTACGACCGCGGGGGATGAGACCCAGTACTTC
.	once	TRBV6-1	TRBJ1-4	CASSEGRGNEKLFF	TGTGCCAGCAGTGAGGGCAGGGGAAATGAAAAACTGTTTTTT
.	.	TRBV28	TRBJ1-2	CAWGQGSYGYTF	TGTGCCTGGGGGCAGGGGAGTTATGGCTACACCTTC
TRBD1	.	TRBV7-2	TRBJ2-7	CASSHGTGNYEQYF	TGTGCTAGCAGCCATGGGACAGGGAACTACGAGCAGTACTTC